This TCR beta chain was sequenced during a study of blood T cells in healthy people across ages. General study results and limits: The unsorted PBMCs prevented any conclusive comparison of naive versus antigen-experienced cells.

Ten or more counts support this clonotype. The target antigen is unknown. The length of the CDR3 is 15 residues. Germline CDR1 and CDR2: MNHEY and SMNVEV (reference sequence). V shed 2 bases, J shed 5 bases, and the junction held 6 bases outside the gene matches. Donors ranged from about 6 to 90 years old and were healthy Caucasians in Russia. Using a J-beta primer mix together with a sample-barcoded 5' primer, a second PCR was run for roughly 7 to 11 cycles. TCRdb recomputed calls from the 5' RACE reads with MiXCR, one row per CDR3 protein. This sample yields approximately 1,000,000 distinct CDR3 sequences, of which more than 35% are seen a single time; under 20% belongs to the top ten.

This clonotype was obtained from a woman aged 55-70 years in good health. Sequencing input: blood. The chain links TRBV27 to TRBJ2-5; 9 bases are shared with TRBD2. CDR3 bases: TGTGCCAGCAGTTTAAGTGTAGCGGGAGTGGAGACCCAGTACTTC. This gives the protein CASSLSVAGVETQYF.